This section outlines one TCR beta chain sequence together with its context. The antigen is unknown. CDR1 and CDR2 (germline): DFQATT, SNEGSKA (reference sequence). V lost 6 bases to trimming and J lost 0 bases, with 17 bases between them. The CDR3 has 15 residues. TCRdb re-called the RT-PCR reads through MiXCR, storing one row per CDR3 protein. The table lists over 750,000 distinct CDR3 sequences, around 21% of them singletons. The data derive from a study of response to subunit inactivated influenza vaccine. Broader study findings: Few additional T cells are recruited per seasonal influenza vaccination, authors suggested.

The starting material was PBMCs from blood, obtained approximately 5 days after vaccination. This TCR came from a man aged 50-59 years who received an inactivated influenza vaccine. This chain connects TRBV20-1 to TRBJ1-2; D is possibly TRBD1 (6 bases). The CDR3, as DNA: TGCAGTGCCCCCCGGGGGGCGGGAGCTAACTATGGCTACACCTTC. Protein product: CSAPRGAGANYGYTF.